A selection of T cell receptor beta chains follows, all from one sample in a study of monozygotic twins with inflammatory bowel disease. TCRdb reprocessed the 5' RACE reads and stores each CDR3 protein as one record, lacking DNA. In all, the sample yields 350,000 to 550,000 distinct CDR3 sequences. Sequenced: blood. The receptors here all came from a human donor with ulcerative colitis or Crohn's disease, or a healthy co-twin of an affected twin (not recorded which). Each CDR3 is given with its conserved first and last residue.

>TRBV7-3|TRBJ2-3
CASSFGPTDTQYF
>TRBV29-1|TRBJ2-3
CSVGSGASNPWTDTQYF
>TRBV6-1|TRBJ2-2
CASSEGGELFF
>TRBV12-3/TRBV12-4|TRBJ1-3
CASSFWPGGFGNTIYF
>TRBV5-1|TRBJ2-3
CASSLGGRAGADTQYF
>TRBV5-1|TRBJ1-1
CASRQQASGTEAFF
>TRBV24-1|TRBJ2-7
CATSEMNEQYF
>TRBV14|TRBJ2-1
CASSPVGGYYNEQFF
>TRBV7-9|TRBJ1-1
CASSLGSQGNTEAFF
>TRBV6-1|TRBJ1-2
CASSAGAPYGYTF
>TRBV9|TRBJ2-7
CDSSVEGGTTYEQYF
>TRBV10-3|TRBJ1-5
CAISGGLNQPQHF
>TRBV5-1|TRBJ1-2
CASSLGTVDNYGYTF
>TRBV3-1|TRBJ1-5
CASSQQGGGQPQHF
>TRBV6-2/TRBV6-3|TRBJ2-1
CASSRSGRFSEQFF
>TRBV12-3/TRBV12-4|TRBJ2-1
CASSFSSGANEQFF
>TRBV27|TRBJ2-7
CASCPGTDAPTRQYF
>TRBV6-1|TRBJ1-5
CASRPTGPSNQPQHF
>TRBV28|TRBJ1-6
CASTDSVTSPLHF
>TRBV7-2|TRBJ2-5
CASSFRGLVQETQYF
>TRBV5-6|TRBJ1-1
CASSLLHLFTEAFF
>TRBV19|TRBJ2-3
CASSDRGYTSTDTQYF
>TRBV5-1|TRBJ1-1
CASSLTGGSTEAFF
>TRBV7-2|TRBJ2-3
CASSLSGLAEHLTQYF
>TRBV20-1|TRBJ2-3
CSARAPALGTDTQYF
>TRBV5-4|TRBJ1-1
CASSLGYPGKGTEAFF
>TRBV7-9|TRBJ2-1
CASSSSTHNEQFF
>TRBV19|TRBJ2-7
CASSGTSGYEQYF
>TRBV10-3|TRBJ2-1
CAISEGLAGGHEQFF
>TRBV20-1|TRBJ2-1
CSASRGSHNEQFF
>TRBV5-1|TRBJ1-4
CASRPETTNEKLFF
>TRBV7-8|TRBJ1-2
CASSRSGQADYGYTF